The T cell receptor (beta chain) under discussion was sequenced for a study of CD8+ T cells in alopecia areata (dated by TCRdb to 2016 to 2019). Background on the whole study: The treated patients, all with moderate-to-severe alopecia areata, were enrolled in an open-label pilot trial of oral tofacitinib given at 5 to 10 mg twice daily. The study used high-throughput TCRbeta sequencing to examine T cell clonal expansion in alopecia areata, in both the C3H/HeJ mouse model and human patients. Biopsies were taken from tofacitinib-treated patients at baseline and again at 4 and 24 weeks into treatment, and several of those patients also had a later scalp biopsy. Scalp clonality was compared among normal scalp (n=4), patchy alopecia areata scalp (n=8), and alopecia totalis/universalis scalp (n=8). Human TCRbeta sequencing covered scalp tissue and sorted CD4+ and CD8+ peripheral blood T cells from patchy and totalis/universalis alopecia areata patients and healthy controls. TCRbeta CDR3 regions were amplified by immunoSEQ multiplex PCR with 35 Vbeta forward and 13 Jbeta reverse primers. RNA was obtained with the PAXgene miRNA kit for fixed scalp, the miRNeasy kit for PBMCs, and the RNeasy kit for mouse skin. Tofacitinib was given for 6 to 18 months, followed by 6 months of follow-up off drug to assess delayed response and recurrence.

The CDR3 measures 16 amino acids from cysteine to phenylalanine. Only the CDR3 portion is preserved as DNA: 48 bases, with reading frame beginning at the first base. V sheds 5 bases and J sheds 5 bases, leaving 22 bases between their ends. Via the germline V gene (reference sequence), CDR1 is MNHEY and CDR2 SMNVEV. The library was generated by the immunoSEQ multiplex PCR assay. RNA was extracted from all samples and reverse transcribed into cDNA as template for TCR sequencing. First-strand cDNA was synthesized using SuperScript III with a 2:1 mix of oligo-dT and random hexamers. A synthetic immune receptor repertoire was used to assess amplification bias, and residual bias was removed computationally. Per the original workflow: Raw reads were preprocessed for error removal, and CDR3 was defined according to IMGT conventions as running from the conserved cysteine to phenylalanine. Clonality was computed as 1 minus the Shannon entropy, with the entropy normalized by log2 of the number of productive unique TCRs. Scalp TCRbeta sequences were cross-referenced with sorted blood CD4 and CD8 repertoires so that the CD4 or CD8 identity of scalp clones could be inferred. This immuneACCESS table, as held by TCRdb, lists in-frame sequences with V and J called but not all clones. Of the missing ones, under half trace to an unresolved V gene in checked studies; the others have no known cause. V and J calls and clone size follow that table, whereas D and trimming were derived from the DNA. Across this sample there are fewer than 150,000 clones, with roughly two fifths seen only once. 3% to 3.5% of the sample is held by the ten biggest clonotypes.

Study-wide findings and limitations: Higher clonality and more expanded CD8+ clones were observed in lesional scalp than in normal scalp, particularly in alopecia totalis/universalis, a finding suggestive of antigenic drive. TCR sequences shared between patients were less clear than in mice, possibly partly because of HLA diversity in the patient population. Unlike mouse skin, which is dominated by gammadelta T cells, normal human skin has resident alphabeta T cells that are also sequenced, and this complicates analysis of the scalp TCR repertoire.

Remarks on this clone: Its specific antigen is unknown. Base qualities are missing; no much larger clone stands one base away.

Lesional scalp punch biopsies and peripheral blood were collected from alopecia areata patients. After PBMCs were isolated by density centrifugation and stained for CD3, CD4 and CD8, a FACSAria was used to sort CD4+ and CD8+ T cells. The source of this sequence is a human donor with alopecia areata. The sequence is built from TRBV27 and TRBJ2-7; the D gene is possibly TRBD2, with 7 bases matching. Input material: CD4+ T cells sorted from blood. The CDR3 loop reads CASSPKVMRGGHEQYF. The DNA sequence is TGTGCCAGCAGTCCTAAGGTCATGAGGGGGGGCCACGAGCAGTACTTC.